The 3 T cell receptor beta chains presented below share a single source sample, sequenced in a study of neoadjuvant anti-PD-1 for oral cavity cancer. Time point given: after neoadjuvant nivolumab, at surgical resection. The repertoire was sequenced with immunoSEQ multiplex PCR; TCRdb's copy has only in-frame clones and lacks some. The sample carries just over 65,000 clones, roughly 85% recorded once. The material sequenced was PBMCs, taken after nivolumab (anti-PD-1) treatment. The origin of the receptors is a person between 40 and 80 years old with oral cavity squamous cell carcinoma.

This clone was observed a handful of times. CDR3 in DNA: TGTGCCAGCAGCGTACAGGCAGAAAAAGAAAAACTGTTTTTT. This translates into CASSVQAEKEKLFF. The chain combines TRBV6-7 with TRBJ1-4, with D possibly being TRBD1 (5 bases). TRBV6-7 is placed among ORFs of uncertain function. With 6 bases removed from V and 8 bases from J, the gap between germline ends came to 16 bases. CDR3 length: 14 amino acids.

This sequence joins TRBV5-1 and TRBJ2-7, with D hard to call. The CDR3 runs to 14 residues. Germline V gene sequence: CDR1 SGHRS, CDR2 YFSETQ. V lost 4 bases and J 5 bases, leaving 16 bases between the germline ends. CDR3 protein: CASSPGQDIHEQYF. In DNA, the CDR3 is TGCGCCAGCAGCCCTGGGCAGGATATCCACGAGCAGTACTTC. The variable domain in full, completed from reference TRBV5-1 and TRBJ2-7, reads KAGVTQTPRYLIKTRGQQVTLSCSPISGHRSVSWYQQTPGQGLQFLFEYFSETQRNKGNFPGRFSGRQFSNSRSEMNVSTLELGDSALYLCASSPGQDIHEQYFGPGTRLTVT.

The chain employs TRBV29-1 and TRBJ1-4; TRBD1 matches at 8 bases. The CDR3 covers 13 residues. Germline CDR1 reads SQVTM; CDR2 reads ANQGSEA. V shed 6 bases and J 8 bases; nucleotides not matched to a gene: 8. The CDR3 DNA reads TGCAGCGTCTCAGGGGGCGGGGTGGAAAAACTGTTTTTT. Translated: CSVSGGGVEKLFF.